The 20 T cell receptor beta chains below were found in one sample sequenced in a study of cytotoxic CD8 clonotypes in ibrutinib-treated CLL. Using immunoSEQ multiplex PCR, the repertoire was profiled, and TCRdb retains in-frame clones only, with some absent. The data contain around 300,000 clones, around four fifths of them singletons. The material sequenced was PBMCs, taken before ibrutinib treatment. All receptors come from a human donor with chronic lymphocytic leukemia.

This chain uses TRBV7-2 with TRBJ2-5; 13 bases are a match to TRBD2. The V gene end was trimmed by 5 bases and the J gene end by 4 bases; junction bases not matched to a gene: 4. Looked up from germline, CDR1 is SGHTA and CDR2 is FQGNSA. The CDR3 is made up of 15 amino acids. Here the CDR3 DNA reads TGTGCCAGCAGCCTGGGACTAGCGGGATTAGAGACCCAGTACTTC. Amino acid sequence: CASSLGLAGLETQYF.

The chain is built from TRBV27 and TRBJ2-3; perhaps TRBD2 as D (7 bases). Per germline, CDR1 MNHEY and CDR2 SMNVEV (reference sequence). The length of the CDR3 is 19 residues. Between the trimmed V and J ends, which lost 6 bases and 4 bases, there was a span of 29 bases. The CDR3 spells CASSLFYTEGPGGADTQYF. The CDR3, as DNA: TGTGCCAGCAGCTTGTTTTACACAGAAGGGCCGGGGGGCGCAGATACGCAGTATTTT.

The chain combines TRBV18 with TRBJ1-1, with TRBD1 identical over 7 bases. The V and J ends lost 2 bases and 0 bases, in that order; junction bases with no gene match: 3. The CDR3 extends over 15 amino acids. Germline CDR1 and CDR2: KGHSH and LQKENI. CDR3 bases: TGTGCCAGCTCACCATTAGGGGGCTTGAACACTGAAGCTTTCTTT. Residues: CASSPLGGLNTEAFF. The full variable domain, its missing parts supplied by reference TRBV18 and TRBJ1-1, is NAGVMQNPRHLVRRRGQEARLRCSPMKGHSHVYWYRQLPEEGLKFMVYLQKENIIDESGMPKERFSAEFPKEGPSILRIQQVVRGDSAAYFCASSPLGGLNTEAFFGQGTRLTVV.

The chain is built from TRBV5-6 and TRBJ1-5; D ambiguous. Germline lookup yields CDR1 SGHDT and CDR2 YYEEEE. The CDR3 spans 13 residues. The V gene lost 4 bases and the J gene lost 0 bases, with 5 bases spanning the gap. DNA for the CDR3: TGTGCCAGCAGCCGAAGTAGCAATCAGCCCCAGCATTTT. It specifies CASSRSSNQPQHF.

V gene TRBV6-5 combines with J gene TRBJ1-5; 10 bases fit TRBD1. This CDR3 has 15 residues. Germline trimming cut 6 bases from V and 6 bases from J; bases unmatched to any gene: 8. CDR1 and CDR2 (germline): MNHEY, SVGAGI. CDR3 in amino acids: CASSGTGEATQPQHF. The CDR3 DNA reads TGTGCCAGCAGCGGGACAGGGGAAGCGACTCAGCCCCAGCATTTT.

V gene TRBV27 combines with J gene TRBJ1-2, with 7 bases aligning to TRBD1. Germline V gene sequence: CDR1 MNHEY, CDR2 SMNVEV (reference sequence). V lost 3 bases, J lost 1 base, and 8 bases stayed unmatched. This CDR3 contains 16 residues. The CDR3 sequence: CASSLTGTGVNYGYTF. In DNA, the CDR3 is TGTGCCAGCAGTTTGACAGGGACGGGGGTTAACTATGGCTACACCTTC.

V is TRBV7-9 and J is TRBJ2-3; TRBD2 matches 7 bases. The CDR3 is made up of 15 amino acids. The germline gives CDR1 SEHNR, CDR2 FQNEAQ (reference sequence). The J segment lost 1 base and the V segment lost 4 bases, leaving 5 bases of the junction unmatched. CDR3 amino acids: CASSSRAGRTDTQYF. The CDR3 bases are TGTGCCAGCAGCTCAAGAGCGGGGCGCACAGATACGCAGTATTTT.

This clone was picked up a small number of times. This chain uses TRBV27 with TRBJ1-1; D call uncertain. Germline-derived CDR1 and CDR2 are MNHEY and SMNVEV (reference sequence). The CDR3 spans 13 residues. Trimming pared 3 bases from V and 1 base from J, leaving 6 bases between. The CDR3 region has the DNA TGTGCCAGCAGTTTCGGACCGAACACTGAAGCTTTCTTT. Its translation is CASSFGPNTEAFF.

The V and J genes are TRBV6-1 and TRBJ1-2, with a possible D match to TRBD1 (5 bases). Germline-derived CDR1 and CDR2 are MNHNS and SASEGT. Between the trimmed V and J ends, which lost 3 bases and 10 bases, there was a span of 36 bases. The CDR3 is made up of 20 amino acids. The CDR3 spells CASSDPFLPRTGRGLEDYTF. CDR3 coding DNA: TGTGCCAGCAGTGACCCGTTCCTGCCGAGAACGGGGCGAGGCCTTGAGGACTACACCTTC.

The chain combines TRBV5-1 with TRBJ2-7; D is ambiguous. V was pared by 2 bases and J by 2 bases, with 8 bases between. This CDR3 contains 13 residues. Germline V gives CDR1 SGHRS, CDR2 YFSETQ. CDR3: CASSLPPTYEQYF. CDR3 DNA sequence: TGCGCCAGCAGCTTACCCCCAACCTACGAGCAGTACTTC.

The V gene is TRBV14, the J gene TRBJ2-2, with a possible D match to TRBD1 (5 bases). CDR3 length: 16 residues. Germline V gene sequence: CDR1 SGHDN, CDR2 FVKESK. Trimming took off 6 bases at V and 0 bases at J, with 14 bases between the two ends. CDR3 residues: CASRGVSGSNTGELFF. CDR3 sequence (DNA): TGTGCCAGCAGAGGGGTTTCAGGATCGAACACCGGGGAGCTGTTTTTT.

V and J are TRBV7-8 and TRBJ2-7, with 9 positions matching TRBD2. From germline, CDR1 is SGHVS and CDR2 FQNEAQ. This CDR3 is 13 amino acids long. V lost 5 bases and J lost 3; bases outside the gene matches: 2. The CDR3 coding sequence is TGTGCCAGCAGCGAGACTAGCGGCTACGAGCAGTACTTC. Its protein is CASSETSGYEQYF.

The genes are TRBV5-6 and TRBJ1-1; 7 positions agree with TRBD1. Per germline, CDR1 SGHDT and CDR2 YYEEEE. There are 16 residues in the CDR3. V lost 0 bases, J lost 1 base, and 6 bases stayed unmatched. The CDR3, as DNA: TGTGCCAGCAGCTTGGGGTTGAGGGGGCCGAACACTGAAGCTTTCTTT. This gives the protein CASSLGLRGPNTEAFF.

The chain carries TRBV7-9 and TRBJ2-7; TRBD2 matches at 7 bases. V trimming: 5 bases; J trimming: 4 bases; junction bases outside the gene matches: 8. This CDR3 is 14 amino acids long. CDR1 is SEHNR and CDR2 is FQNEAQ in the germline V gene (reference sequence). The DNA for the CDR3 is TGTGCCAGCAGCCTCGGGGGGAATACTTACGAGCAGTACTTC. Amino acids: CASSLGGNTYEQYF.

The chain employs TRBV25-1 and TRBJ2-1, with 10 bases identical to TRBD2. After removal of 9 bases from V and 8 bases from J, the junction contained 4 bases not matched to a gene. The germline gives CDR1 MGHDK, CDR2 SYGVNS. This CDR3 contains 12 residues. For the CDR3, the DNA is TGTGCCAGTAGCGGGAGGTACGATGAGCAGTTCTTC. This gives the protein CASSGRYDEQFF.

This chain joins TRBV4-2 and TRBJ2-7, with 10 bases identical to TRBD2. Germline V lookup: CDR1 LGHNA, CDR2 YNFKEQ. With V trimmed by 1 base and J by 2 bases, 8 bases remained unmatched. This CDR3 contains 17 residues. CDR3 loop: CASSQAAAAGGAYEQYF. CDR3 DNA sequence: TGTGCCAGCAGCCAAGCCGCAGCAGCGGGAGGGGCCTACGAGCAGTACTTC.

J is TRBJ2-2 and V is TRBV5-1; D unresolved. V lost 2 bases and J 1 base, leaving 9 bases between the germline ends. The CDR3 contains 15 residues. Germline CDR1 SGHRS, CDR2 YFSETQ. The CDR3 DNA sequence: TGCGCCAGCAGCTTACCATTCGGGAACACCGGGGAGCTGTTTTTT. Translating it yields CASSLPFGNTGELFF.

The chain is built from TRBV7-2 and TRBJ2-1; 8 bases are a match to TRBD2. Germline V gives CDR1 SGHTA, CDR2 FQGNSA. The J segment lost 8 bases and the V segment lost 1 base, leaving 4 bases of the junction unmatched. The CDR3 loop spans 14 amino acids. In nucleotides, the CDR3 is TGTGCCAGCAGCTTAGGAGGCGGGAGGTATGAGCAGTTCTTC. Its translation: CASSLGGGRYEQFF.

This chain uses TRBV6-1 with TRBJ1-5; D is unclear. Germline V gene lookup returns CDR1 MNHNS and CDR2 SASEGT. The ends were cut back, 4 bases at V and 0 bases at J, with 7 bases in the middle. The CDR3 covers 14 residues. CDR3 DNA sequence: TGTGCCAGCAGTGGACCCTATAGCAATCAGCCCCAGCATTTT. Encoded protein: CASSGPYSNQPQHF.

J is TRBJ2-5 and V is TRBV5-1, with 7 nucleotides matching TRBD2. The CDR3 length is 14 residues. After removal of 4 bases from V and 4 bases from J, the junction contained 7 bases not matched to a gene. Germline lookup yields CDR1 SGHRS and CDR2 YFSETQ. This chain's CDR3 is CASSDPGGGETQYF. Written as DNA, the CDR3 is TGCGCCAGCAGCGATCCGGGAGGCGGAGAGACCCAGTACTTC.